The 5 T cell receptor beta chains below were found in one sample sequenced in a study of blood T cell repertoires in COVID-19. Measured with immunoSEQ multiplex PCR; TCRdb has only the in-frame clones, and not every one. This sample yields a few hundred thousand clones, of which just over 85% are seen a single time; about 4.1% belongs to the top ten. Sequencing was done on a sample of peripheral blood. Every receptor here comes from a man aged 45 to 65 with acute or convalescent COVID-19.

The chain has TRBV2 and TRBJ1-2; maybe TRBD1 (5 bases). Trimming pared 10 bases from V and 6 bases from J, leaving 18 bases between. The germline V gene has CDR1 SNHLY and CDR2 FYNNEI. The CDR3 length is 13 residues. The CDR3 is CATGGAGTDGYTF. In DNA form, the CDR3 reads TGTGCCACTGGAGGGGCGGGCACCGATGGCTACACCTTC.

The genes are TRBV18 and TRBJ2-6, with 8 bases fitting TRBD1. CDR1 is KGHSH and CDR2 is LQKENI in the germline V gene. The V segment lost 3 bases and the J segment 4 bases; nucleotides outside the gene matches: 5. The CDR3 sequence is 16 residues long. CDR3 DNA: TGTGCCAGCTCACCGCCCGGGACAGGCGGGGCCAACGTCCTGACTTTC. Amino acids: CASSPPGTGGANVLTF.

This clone was found once. V and J are TRBV2 and TRBJ2-5, with no clear D. There are 14 residues in the CDR3. V gave up 7 bases and J gave up 1 base, with 13 bases separating them. Looked up from germline, CDR1 is SNHLY and CDR2 is FYNNEI. CDR3 DNA sequence: TGTGCCAGCACACCCAGGCCCGCCCAAGAGACCCAGTACTTC. Amino acids: CASTPRPAQETQYF.

The rearrangement links TRBV18 to TRBJ2-3; the match to TRBD2 covers 7 bases. There are 14 residues in the CDR3. The germline V gene encodes CDR1 KGHSH and CDR2 LQKENI. V dropped 6 bases and J dropped 7; count of bases not matched to a gene: 10. CDR3 in amino acids: CASSRSGEGNTQYF. CDR3 nucleotide sequence: TGTGCCAGCTCCCGCAGCGGGGAGGGGAATACGCAGTATTTT.

This chain joins TRBV19 and TRBJ1-4; D remains ambiguous. The CDR3 has 17 amino acids. Per germline, CDR1 LNHDA and CDR2 SQIVND (reference sequence). V was clipped by 1 base and J by 7 bases, with 19 bases between them. CDR3 residues: CASSIALRGQGSEKLFF. The DNA for the CDR3 is TGTGCCAGTAGTATAGCCCTGCGAGGGCAAGGGAGTGAAAAACTGTTTTTT.